The T cell receptor beta chain described here comes from a study of shared clonotypes between healthy human individuals. Background on the study: Those who served as donors were two women and three men between the ages of 18 and 49. There were three CD4 naive, three CD4 memory, two CD8 naive and one CD8 memory plates per donor.

Whole-study results and caveats: Naive subsets typically showed greater estimated richness than memory subsets.

CDR1 and CDR2 from the germline V gene are SNHLY and FYNNEI. The ends were cut back, 7 bases at V and 6 bases at J, with 14 bases in the middle. The CDR3 spans 13 residues. Comment on this clone: Its specificity is not known.

The assay was carried out at the deep level. TCRdb's table, derived via immunoSEQ multiplex PCR, lists solely in-frame clones and lacks some. Among 2 million to 2.5 million clones, about 90% were seen once, and the ten largest hold approximately 0.41%. The chain couples TRBV2 to TRBJ2-3; unclear D gene. What was sequenced was naive CD4+ T cells from PBMCs. The subset is: CD45RA+ positively selected. This clonotype was obtained from a man younger than 35 in good health. Some clones in this sample may be carry-over from other donors' samples. Here the CDR3 DNA reads TGTGCCAGCACCTCCGGCCGGTGGGATACGCAGTATTTT. It yields the protein CASTSGRWDTQYF.